These 27 T cell receptor beta chains share one sample of origin, sequenced in a study of blood T cell repertoires in COVID-19. Here immunoSEQ multiplex PCR was the method, and the copy in TCRdb shows in-frame clones only, minus some. The table lists 95,000 to 120,000 clones, 71% of them singletons. The specimen sequenced was peripheral blood. Every receptor here comes from a woman aged 40 to 49 with acute or convalescent COVID-19.

This clone was seen once. The chain recombines TRBV29-1 with TRBJ2-1; possible D gene TRBD1, 5 bases. Germline CDR1 is SQVTM and CDR2 is ANQGSEA. V lost 7 bases, J lost 5 bases, and 15 bases lay in between. The CDR3 consists of 13 residues. DNA of the CDR3: TGCAGCGCTCGGTCCGCGGACAACAATGAGCAGTTCTTC. This gives the protein CSARSADNNEQFF.

V is TRBV2 and J is TRBJ1-6; 8 nucleotides align to TRBD1. There are 14 residues in the CDR3. After removal of 6 bases from V and 5 bases from J, the junction contained 3 bases not matched to a gene. Germline CDR1 and CDR2: SNHLY and FYNNEI. CDR3: CASSRDRNNSPLHF. CDR3 in DNA: TGTGCCAGCAGCCGGGACAGGAATAATTCACCCCTCCACTTT.

The V call is TRBV9, the J call TRBJ1-2, with TRBD1 matching over 7 bases. This CDR3 comprises 14 residues. The trim removed 3 bases at V and 4 bases at J, leaving 6 bases unmatched. Germline CDR1 and CDR2: SGDLS and YYNGEE. For the CDR3, the DNA is TGTGCCAGCAGCGCCCGACAGGGTTCCTATGGCTACACCTTC. It codes for CASSARQGSYGYTF. The whole variable domain, filled in from reference TRBV9 and TRBJ1-2, reads DSGVTQTPKHLITATGQRVTLRCSPRSGDLSVYWYQQSLDQGLQFLIQYYNGEERAKGNILERFSAQQFPDLHSELNLSSLELGDSALYFCASSARQGSYGYTFGSGTRLTVV.

The chain carries TRBV3-1 (or the pseudogene TRBV3-2) and TRBJ1-3; no definite D call. Trimming removed 2 bases from V and 6 bases from J, with 5 bases in between. The CDR3 covers 12 residues. CDR1 is LGHDT, CDR2 YNNKEL, per germline (reference sequence). This CDR3 reads CASSQLSNTIYF. CDR3 DNA sequence: TGTGCCAGCAGCCAACTTTCAAACACCATATATTTT.

The chain uses TRBV4-1 and TRBJ2-7; perhaps TRBD1 as D (6 bases). CDR1 and CDR2 (germline): MGHRA, YSYEKL. The CDR3 totals 16 residues. V was pared by 0 bases and J by 3 bases, with 15 bases between. This CDR3 is CASSQEPGHGIYEQYF. For the CDR3, the DNA is TGCGCCAGCAGCCAAGAACCGGGACATGGAATCTACGAGCAGTACTTC.

This clone was counted a few times. The chain joins TRBV7-2 to TRBJ1-3; D is undetermined. V dropped 4 bases and J dropped 0 bases, with 7 bases sitting between them. Germline values: CDR1 SGHTA, CDR2 FQGNSA. This CDR3 is 14 amino acids long. The CDR3 reads CASSSSGSGNTIYF. The DNA for the CDR3 is TGTGCCAGCAGCTCGTCGGGCTCTGGAAACACCATATATTTT.

V gene TRBV7-9 combines with J gene TRBJ2-7; a possible D gene is TRBD2 (5 bases). Germline CDR1 reads SEHNR; CDR2 reads FQNEAQ (reference sequence). Trimming removed 5 bases from V and 5 bases from J, with 13 bases in between. This CDR3 has 13 residues. The DNA for the CDR3 is TGTGCCAGCAGCCCACCGGGAAGGGACGAGCAGTACTTC. Its protein is CASSPPGRDEQYF.

This chain connects TRBV18 to TRBJ1-2; the match to TRBD1 covers 12 bases. Germline V CDR1 and CDR2: KGHSH, LQKENI. This CDR3 region has 16 residues. Trimming at V came to 3 bases and at J to 2 bases, leaving 4 bases not matched to a gene. In DNA, the CDR3 is TGTGCCAGCTCACCCGGGACAGGGGGCGCCAACTATGGCTACACCTTC. It specifies CASSPGTGGANYGYTF. The full variable domain, in which reference TRBV18 and TRBJ1-2 provide the parts outside the CDR3, is NAGVMQNPRHLVRRRGQEARLRCSPMKGHSHVYWYRQLPEEGLKFMVYLQKENIIDESGMPKERFSAEFPKEGPSILRIQQVVRGDSAAYFCASSPGTGGANYGYTFGSGTRLTVV.

CDR3 coding DNA: TGTGCCAGCAGTGAAACAGTCTCTAACTATGGCTACACCTTC. Translating gives CASSETVSNYGYTF. The chain links TRBV2 to TRBJ1-2; no reliable D call. CDR3 size: 14 residues. The germline V gene has CDR1 SNHLY and CDR2 FYNNEI. V was shortened by 2 bases and J by 0 bases, with 7 bases between the two germline ends.

This clone was counted a few times. The V call is TRBV28, the J call TRBJ2-3; TRBD1 agrees at 7 bases. The germline V gene has CDR1 MDHEN and CDR2 SYDVKM. V dropped 2 bases and J dropped 2; count of bases not matched to a gene: 13. CDR3 length: 18 amino acids. CDR3 residues: CASSLLAPTGLDTDTQYF. For the CDR3, the DNA is TGTGCCAGCAGTTTACTAGCCCCGACAGGGCTTGACACAGATACGCAGTATTTT.

Here the CDR3 DNA reads TGCGCCAGCAGCCTAGCTAGCGGGGGGGCCGTCGAGCAGTACTTC. It is translated as CASSLASGGAVEQYF. The chain employs TRBV4-1 and TRBJ2-7; 12 bases are a match to TRBD2. The CDR3 is 15 amino acids. The V segment lost 4 bases and the J segment 6 bases; nucleotides outside the gene matches: 7. Per the germline V gene, CDR1 is MGHRA and CDR2 is YSYEKL.

Ten or more counts support this clone. The V gene is TRBV5-1, the J gene TRBJ2-7; 7 bases align to TRBD2. The V gene end was trimmed by 0 bases and the J gene end by 6 bases; junction bases not matched to a gene: 6. From germline, CDR1 is SGHRS and CDR2 YFSETQ. The CDR3 sequence is 14 residues long. DNA for the CDR3: TGCGCCAGCAGCTTGGCCTCGGGGGAGGGCGAGCAGTACTTC. Its translation: CASSLASGEGEQYF.

The CDR3 DNA is TGTGCCAGCAGCCCCGGGAGGGGGACCGGGGAGCTGTTTTTT. Translated: CASSPGRGTGELFF. This chain links TRBV7-6 with TRBJ2-2, with 8 bases matching TRBD2. Germline-derived CDR1 and CDR2 are SGHVS and FNYEAQ. V lost 5 bases to trimming and J lost 5 bases; unmatched junction nucleotides: 4. CDR3 length: 14 amino acids.

With respect to this clone: One junction end disagrees with the germline gene, perhaps due to a read error. This chain joins TRBV28 and TRBJ1-5; TRBD1 matches at 7 bases. From germline, CDR1 is MDHEN and CDR2 SYDVKM. The CDR3 runs 13 residues. The CDR3 bases are TGTGCCAGCAGTTTTATAGTGACAGGGAGAAGGACTTTT. Protein product: CASSFIVTGRRTF.

The chain recombines TRBV28 with TRBJ2-1, with TRBD1 matching over 10 bases. Germline V gene lookup returns CDR1 MDHEN and CDR2 SYDVKM. The junction had 6 bases not matched to a gene; V was cut back by 3 bases and J by 7 bases. CDR3 length equals 15 residues. The CDR3 protein is CASSLGGQGRNEQFF. The CDR3 DNA reads as TGTGCCAGCAGTTTGGGGGGACAGGGGAGAAATGAGCAGTTCTTC.

The chain joins TRBV7-9 to TRBJ2-1; TRBD2 matches 7 bases. Germline CDR1 and CDR2: SEHNR and FQNEAQ (reference sequence). The V and J ends lost 4 bases and 9 bases, in that order; junction bases with no gene match: 6. The CDR3 consists of 13 residues. CDR3 loop: CASSSERDGEQFF. The CDR3 DNA is TGTGCCAGCAGCTCTGAGCGGGACGGTGAGCAGTTCTTC. Drawing the rest from reference TRBV7-9 and TRBJ2-1, the complete variable domain is DTGVSQNPRHKITKRGQNVTFRCDPISEHNRLYWYRQTLGQGPEFLTYFQNEAQLEKSRLLSDRFSAERPKGSFSTLEIQRTEQGDSAMYLCASSSERDGEQFFGPGTRLTVL.

This chain joins TRBV7-9 and TRBJ2-3, with D possibly matching TRBD1 (6 bases). V shed 3 bases and J shed 3 bases, with 10 bases lying between them. Germline loops: CDR1 SEHNR, CDR2 FQNEAQ (reference sequence). The CDR3 extends over 14 amino acids. The CDR3 DNA follows: TGTGCCAGCAGCTTTGGACAGACTACAGATACGCAGTATTTT. Translated: CASSFGQTTDTQYF.

The V call is TRBV6-1, the J call TRBJ1-3, with a weak D call TRBD1 (6 bases). The V and J ends lost 5 bases and 1 base respectively, with 15 bases between them. Germline V CDR1 and CDR2: MNHNS, SASEGT. CDR3 length equals 16 residues. CDR3 region: CASSKDTGFSGNTIYF. As DNA, the CDR3 is TGTGCCAGCAGTAAAGATACAGGGTTTTCTGGAAACACCATATATTTT.

The chain has TRBV7-9 and TRBJ2-7, with D possibly matching TRBD1 (5 bases). This CDR3 is 13 amino acids long. Germline CDR1 reads SEHNR; CDR2 reads FQNEAQ (reference sequence). V gave up 2 bases and J gave up 4 bases, with 9 bases separating them. The CDR3 region has the DNA TGTGCCAGCAGCTTATGGGGCGTGTACGAGCAGTACTTC. Translating it yields CASSLWGVYEQYF. Filled out from reference TRBV7-9 and TRBJ2-7, the complete variable domain reads DTGVSQNPRHKITKRGQNVTFRCDPISEHNRLYWYRQTLGQGPEFLTYFQNEAQLEKSRLLSDRFSAERPKGSFSTLEIQRTEQGDSAMYLCASSLWGVYEQYFGPGTRLTVT.

The J gene is TRBJ1-2, the V gene TRBV9; unclear D gene. Between the trimmed V and J ends, which lost 0 bases and 8 bases, there was a span of 11 bases. Germline assignment: CDR1 SGDLS and CDR2 YYNGEE. The CDR3 contains 13 residues. In DNA form, the CDR3 reads TGTGCCAGCAGCGTAGTAAGAGGCGGGGGCTACACCTTC. Translation: CASSVVRGGGYTF.

The V call is TRBV19, the J call TRBJ1-1; TRBD1 aligns across 8 bases. J was trimmed by 6 bases and V by 6 bases; bases with no gene match: 3. The CDR3 sequence is 12 residues long. Germline V lookup: CDR1 LNHDA, CDR2 SQIVND (reference sequence). The DNA for the CDR3 is TGTGCCAGTAGGGGACAGGTCGCTGAAGCTTTCTTT. Its translation is CASRGQVAEAFF.

The rearrangement joins TRBV7-3 to TRBJ1-1; TRBD1 matches at 7 bases. Germline values: CDR1 SGHTA, CDR2 FQGTGA. The CDR3 has 14 amino acids. V lost 4 bases to trimming and J lost 1 base; unmatched junction nucleotides: 3. CDR3 sequence reads: CASSSTGTNTEAFF. The CDR3 bases are TGTGCCAGCAGCTCGACAGGGACGAACACTGAAGCTTTCTTT.

CDR3 nucleotide sequence: TGTGCCAGCGGCGACCCAGGGGTAGGAAATCAGCCCCAGCATTTT. It translates to CASGDPGVGNQPQHF. The chain uses TRBV6-5 and TRBJ1-5, with D tentatively TRBD1 (6 bases). The CDR3 runs to 15 residues. V was clipped by 8 bases and J by 4 bases, with 18 bases between them. The germline gives CDR1 MNHEY, CDR2 SVGAGI.

The chain employs TRBV4-1 and TRBJ2-3, with 9 bases fitting TRBD1. The V segment lost 4 bases and the J segment 2 bases; nucleotides outside the gene matches: 7. The germline gives CDR1 MGHRA, CDR2 YSYEKL. This CDR3 is built from 16 residues. The DNA of the CDR3 is TGCGCCAGCAGCCCCCGACAGGGGGGATACACAGATACGCAGTATTTT. This sequence encodes CASSPRQGGYTDTQYF.

This clone was recorded many times. The CDR3 coding sequence is TGTGCCAGCAGCAACTCGGGACAGCGTGACACCATATATTTT. It encodes CASSNSGQRDTIYF. The V gene is TRBV11-3, the J gene TRBJ1-3; 7 bases line up with TRBD1. The V gene's germline CDR1 is SGHNT and CDR2 YENEEA. The CDR3 has 14 amino acids. V lost 5 bases, J lost 8 bases, and 9 bases stayed unmatched.

This chain connects TRBV9 to TRBJ2-6; the match to TRBD2 covers 9 bases. The CDR3 loop spans 18 amino acids. J gave up 0 bases and V 0 bases, and 4 bases lay outside the gene matches. The germline CDR1 and CDR2 sequences are SGDLS and YYNGEE. CDR3 sequence (DNA): TGTGCCAGCAGCGTAGAAAGCGGGGGGTACTCTGGGGCCAACGTCCTGACTTTC. Protein: CASSVESGGYSGANVLTF.

The gene calls are TRBV27 and TRBJ2-2; D is unclear. Germline-derived CDR1 and CDR2 are MNHEY and SMNVEV (reference sequence). The CDR3 sequence is 14 residues long. The V and J ends lost 6 bases and 3 bases respectively, with 11 bases between them. CDR3 coding DNA: TGTGCCAGCAGCCTTGACATGTACACCGGGGAGCTGTTTTTT. It is translated as CASSLDMYTGELFF.